This is a list of T cell receptor beta chains from one sample in a study of T cell clones after liver transplantation. Profiling relied on immunoSEQ multiplex PCR, and the TCRdb table lists in-frame clones only, not all of them. The table includes under 90,000 clones, about four fifths detected once. Source: CD4+ T cells from blood, taken before liver transplant. The receptors come from a human donor who received a liver transplant. Each CDR3 is given with its conserved first and last residue. A D gene is named only where the DNA matches it firmly. Some rows have no size entry. The others give once, few or many, or a class for an expanded clone.

j_call	d_call	cdr3_length	v_call	clone_size	cdr3_aa	cdr3_nt
TRBJ2-2	TRBD2	18	TRBV18	.	CASSPTGTSVVRTGELFF	TGTGCCAGCTCACCTACCGGGACTAGCGTAGTCCGGACCGGGGAGCTGTTTTTT
TRBJ1-1	.	14	TRBV7-9	.	CASSFSQMNTEAFF	TGTGCCAGCAGCTTCAGTCAAATGAACACTGAAGCTTTCTTT
TRBJ2-2	.	14	TRBV6-6	.	CASSWRENTGELFF	TGTGCCAGCAGTTGGCGGGAGAACACCGGGGAGCTGTTTTTT
TRBJ1-1	.	16	TRBV30	.	CAWSTRLGSGFTEAFF	TGTGCCTGGAGTACGAGACTAGGGTCTGGGTTCACTGAAGCTTTCTTT
TRBJ1-3	TRBD1	14	TRBV2	.	CASSEGGQGYTIYF	TGTGCCAGCAGTGAAGGGGGACAGGGGTACACCATATATTTT
TRBJ2-3	.	15	TRBV5-1	.	CASSFLAGSRDTQYF	TGCGCCAGCAGCTTCTTGGCAGGGAGTAGAGATACGCAGTATTTT
TRBJ2-2	.	13	TRBV19	.	CASRPLDTGELFF	TGTGCCAGTAGGCCTCTTGACACCGGGGAGCTGTTTTTT
TRBJ2-1	.	14	TRBV6-1	few	CASSLGTTFNEQFF	TGTGCCAGCAGTCTGGGGACAACTTTCAATGAGCAGTTCTTC
TRBJ2-7	.	14	TRBV7-9	.	CASSPQAGIPEQYF	TGTGCCAGCAGCCCTCAGGCAGGAATACCCGAGCAGTACTTC
TRBJ2-5	.	14	TRBV10-1	.	CASSESLARETQYF	TGCGCCAGCAGTGAGTCTCTAGCCCGGGAGACCCAGTACTTC
TRBJ2-2	.	15	TRBV4-1	.	CASSPQVVDTGELFF	TGCGCCAGCAGCCCCCAGGTGGTCGACACCGGGGAGCTGTTTTTT
TRBJ1-5	TRBD1	17	TRBV6-1	.	CASSGTGGVNSNQPQHF	TGTGCCAGCAGTGGGACAGGGGGGGTAAATAGCAATCAGCCCCAGCATTTT
TRBJ1-1	.	15	TRBV7-9	.	CASSFGGVSFGEAFF	TGTGCCAGCAGCTTCGGCGGGGTTTCGTTTGGTGAAGCTTTCTTT
TRBJ2-1	TRBD2	15	TRBV28	.	CASSSSGRWHSEQFF	TGTGCCAGCAGTTCGAGCGGGAGATGGCATAGTGAGCAGTTCTTC
TRBJ2-1	.	14	TRBV6-6	.	CASSYSTPRNEQFF	TGTGCCAGCAGTTACTCGACCCCTAGGAATGAGCAGTTCTTC
TRBJ1-2	TRBD1	12	TRBV30	.	CAWSWQGAGYTF	TGTGCCTGGAGTTGGCAGGGGGCTGGCTACACCTTC
TRBJ1-3	.	17	TRBV9	.	CASSDSHFAVSGNTIYF	TGTGCCAGCAGCGACTCCCATTTTGCGGTCTCTGGAAACACCATATATTTT
TRBJ2-7	.	15	TRBV27	.	CASSLMGTPSYEQYF	TGTGCCAGCAGTTTAATGGGGACCCCATCCTACGAGCAGTACTTC
TRBJ2-1	.	15	TRBV6-5	.	CASSYDRRQYNEQFF	TGTGCCAGCAGTTATGACAGGCGTCAATACAATGAGCAGTTCTTC
TRBJ2-1	TRBD2	16	TRBV19	.	CADGTDSGRPYNEQFF	TGTGCGGATGGGACCGACAGCGGGAGGCCTTACAATGAGCAGTTCTTC
TRBJ1-3	.	16	TRBV15	.	CATSSGTGFSGNTIYF	TGTGCCACCTCATCGGGTACGGGGTTCTCTGGAAACACCATATATTTT
TRBJ1-1	.	16	TRBV2	many	CASSPQGGPLNTEAFF	TGTGCCAGCAGCCCCCAAGGGGGGCCTTTGAACACTGAAGCTTTCTTT
TRBJ2-3	.	12	TRBV29-1	.	CSVGTGTDTQYF	TGCAGCGTCGGTACAGGGACAGATACGCAGTATTTT
TRBJ2-1	TRBD1	13	TRBV5-6	.	CASRNTGGNEQFF	TGTGCCAGCAGGAACACAGGGGGCAATGAGCAGTTCTTC
TRBJ2-1	TRBD2	15	TRBV19	.	CASRHTGGPNNEQFF	TGTGCCAGCCGCCATACGGGAGGGCCCAACAATGAGCAGTTCTTC
TRBJ2-3	.	14	TRBV5-8	.	CASSYGRSTDTQYF	TGTGCCAGCAGCTACGGCAGGTCCACAGATACGCAGTATTTT
TRBJ1-3	.	12	TRBV29-1	.	CSVVFVGRTIYF	TGCAGCGTGGTGTTTGTAGGAAGGACCATATATTTT
TRBJ2-3	TRBD2	16	TRBV9	.	CASSPRLAGETDTQYF	TGTGCCAGCAGCCCCCGACTAGCGGGAGAAACAGATACGCAGTATTTT
TRBJ1-2	.	16	TRBV28	.	CASSTAPPTGAGGYTF	TGTGCCAGCAGTACCGCTCCCCCTACCGGGGCGGGAGGCTACACCTTC
TRBJ1-5	TRBD1	15	TRBV4-1	.	CASSFRDRDGQPQHF	TGCGCCAGCAGCTTCCGGGACAGGGATGGGCAGCCCCAGCATTTT
TRBJ2-3	.	15	TRBV7-3	once	CASSLMGQSTDTQYF	TGTGCCAGCAGCTTAATGGGGCAGAGCACAGATACGCAGTATTTT
TRBJ2-1	.	11	TRBV2	once	CASSERTLQFF	TGTGCCAGCAGTGAAAGGACCTTGCAGTTCTTC
TRBJ2-5	.	13	TRBV6-6	.	CASSYLGQETQYF	TGTGCCAGCAGTTACCTAGGCCAAGAGACCCAGTACTTC
TRBJ2-7	.	14	TRBV28	once	CASSFSGSGYEQYF	TGTGCCAGCAGTTTCTCCGGGAGTGGGTACGAGCAGTACTTC
TRBJ1-1	.	14	TRBV7-8	.	CASSLSWGNTEAFF	TGTGCCAGCAGCCTTTCCTGGGGGAACACTGAAGCTTTCTTT
TRBJ2-7	TRBD1	15	TRBV12-5	.	CASGLALQGADEQYF	TGTGCTAGTGGTTTGGCCCTTCAGGGGGCCGACGAGCAGTACTTC
TRBJ1-1	.	15	TRBV18	.	CASSPISDQNTEAFF	TGTGCCAGCTCACCAATCTCGGACCAAAACACTGAAGCTTTCTTT
TRBJ2-2	TRBD2	15	TRBV28	few	CASSSGTRSTGELFF	TGTGCCAGCAGTTCCGGGACTAGAAGCACCGGGGAGCTGTTTTTT
TRBJ2-1	TRBD2	15	TRBV29-1	.	CSVTGTSGVNNEQFF	TGCAGCGTTACCGGGACTAGCGGGGTGAACAATGAGCAGTTCTTC
TRBJ2-7	TRBD1	15	TRBV11-2	.	CASSLEGTGSYEQYF	TGTGCCAGCAGCTTAGAGGGGACAGGGTCCTACGAGCAGTACTTC
TRBJ1-3	.	15	TRBV10-3	once	CAISEPGDGGNTIYF	TGTGCCATCAGTGAGCCTGGGGACGGCGGAAACACCATATATTTT
TRBJ1-3	TRBD1	13	TRBV30	.	CAGRRGPGNTIYF	TGTGCCGGCCGCAGGGGGCCCGGAAACACCATATATTTT
TRBJ2-3	TRBD2	19	TRBV2	.	CASSGGLAGGPESTDTQYF	TGTGCCAGCAGTGGCGGTCTAGCGGGAGGCCCTGAGAGCACAGATACGCAGTATTTT
TRBJ1-2	.	15	TRBV5-4	.	CASSGRGEKGAGYTF	TGTGCCAGCAGCGGGCGGGGAGAGAAAGGGGCTGGCTACACCTTC
TRBJ2-2	.	17	TRBV7-6	.	CASSLGVRRANTGELFF	TGTGCCAGCAGCTTAGGGGTGCGCAGGGCGAACACCGGGGAGCTGTTTTTT
TRBJ1-5	TRBD1	15	TRBV7-8	.	CASSLSTGVGQPQHF	TGTGCCAGCAGCTTATCGACAGGGGTGGGACAGCCCCAGCATTTT
TRBJ1-4	.	12	TRBV19	few	CASSIRPEKLFF	TGTGCCAGTAGTATCCGACCTGAAAAACTGTTTTTT
TRBJ2-5	TRBD1	16	TRBV18	.	CASSRTGGQDSETQYF	TGTGCCAGCTCACGCACAGGGGGACAAGACTCGGAGACCCAGTACTTC
TRBJ2-2	TRBD2	13	TRBV7-9	.	CASSPSGTGELFF	TGTGCCAGCAGCCCTAGCGGCACCGGGGAGCTGTTTTTT
TRBJ1-4	.	15	TRBV9	.	CASSVESGHGEKLFF	TGTGCCAGCAGCGTAGAGTCTGGCCACGGGGAAAAACTGTTTTTT
TRBJ2-1	.	17	TRBV28	few	CASSTPGQGSRGSEQFF	TGTGCCAGCAGTACACCTGGACAGGGTTCGCGCGGGAGTGAGCAGTTCTTC
TRBJ1-1	.	11	TRBV19	.	CASTKNTEAFF	TGTGCCAGTACCAAGAACACTGAAGCTTTCTTT
TRBJ2-6	TRBD1	17	TRBV28	.	CASSFRDRGSGANVLTF	TGTGCCAGCAGTTTTAGGGACAGAGGCTCTGGGGCCAACGTCCTGACTTTC
TRBJ1-1	.	13	TRBV13	few	CASSLRRGSEAFF	TGTGCCAGCAGCCTCCGCAGGGGATCTGAAGCTTTCTTT
TRBJ1-4	.	13	TRBV7-9	.	CASSPPRNEKLFF	TGTGCCAGCAGCCCCCCCCGTAATGAAAAACTGTTTTTT
TRBJ2-3	TRBD2	18	TRBV4-1	.	CASSQDRGTSGSTDTQYF	TGCGCCAGCAGCCAAGATCGTGGGACTAGCGGGAGCACAGATACGCAGTATTTT
TRBJ2-5	TRBD1	15	TRBV5-4	.	CASSSRTGVEETQYF	TGTGCCAGCAGCTCACGGACAGGGGTGGAAGAGACCCAGTACTTC